Below are 25 T cell receptor beta chains sequenced from a single sample in a study of OX40 agonist ivuxolimab in advanced cancers. TCRdb keeps only in-frame clones here, not all; method: immunoSEQ multiplex PCR. The sample includes 65,000 to 95,000 clones, 85% to 95% of them seen just once. Sequencing was performed on CD4+ or CD8+ T cells sorted from blood, taken in a trial of the OX40 agonist ivuxolimab. The receptors stem from an adult with an advanced solid tumor such as melanoma, head and neck, liver or kidney cancer.

The chain carries TRBV27 and TRBJ2-6; D gene uncertain. Germline V gene data show CDR1 as MNHEY and CDR2 as SMNVEV (reference sequence). The CDR3 spans 16 residues. V lost 1 base, J lost 0 bases, and 7 bases lay in between. CDR3 nucleotide sequence: TGTGCCAGCAGTTTATTAGGGTTCTCTGGGGCCAACGTCCTGACTTTC. Translating gives CASSLLGFSGANVLTF. Supplemented by reference TRBV27 and TRBJ2-6, the full variable domain reads EAQVTQNPRYLITVTGKKLTVTCSQNMNHEYMSWYRQDPGLGLRQIYYSMNVEVTDKGDVPEGYKVSRKEKRNFPLILESPSPNQTSLYFCASSLLGFSGANVLTFGAGSRLTVL.

The chain employs TRBV5-6 and TRBJ1-2; 9 positions match TRBD1. Germline-derived CDR1 and CDR2 are SGHDT and YYEEEE. V shed 4 bases, J shed 4 bases, and the junction held 5 bases outside the gene matches. The CDR3 has 14 residues. The CDR3 bases are TGTGCCAGCAGCCGCGGACAGGGGATCTATGGCTACACCTTC. Protein sequence: CASSRGQGIYGYTF.

This chain's CDR3 is CATTDRTGGDQPQHF. The CDR3 DNA is TGTGCCACCACGGACCGGACAGGGGGGGATCAGCCCCAGCATTTT. The chain couples TRBV19 to TRBJ1-5; 10 nucleotides agree with TRBD1. Per germline, CDR1 LNHDA and CDR2 SQIVND (reference sequence). The CDR3 sequence is 15 residues long. J lost 5 bases, V lost 10 bases, and 11 bases had no gene match.

The genes are TRBV7-8 and TRBJ2-4; D uncertain. The V gene lost 4 bases and the J gene lost 9 bases, with 10 bases spanning the gap. The CDR3 contains 12 residues. The germline CDR1 and CDR2 sequences are SGHVS and FQNEAQ. CDR3 sequence reads: CASSSEIRIQYF. The CDR3 coding sequence is TGTGCCAGCAGCTCAGAGATCCGCATTCAGTACTTC.

The gene calls are TRBV15 and TRBJ1-5, with unresolved D. V lost 1 base and J 4 bases, leaving 11 bases between the germline ends. CDR1 and CDR2 (germline): LNHNV, YYDKDF (reference sequence). The CDR3 sequence is 15 residues long. CDR3: CATSRVAGTNQPQHF. In DNA, the CDR3 is TGTGCCACCAGCAGAGTAGCGGGAACAAATCAGCCCCAGCATTTT.

The rearrangement links TRBV7-8 to TRBJ1-5; D gene unclear. V was cut by 5 bases and J by 3 bases, with 11 bases left in between. Germline V gene sequence: CDR1 SGHVS, CDR2 FQNEAQ. The CDR3 extends over 14 amino acids. Here the CDR3 DNA reads TGTGCCAGCAGCCCAGTCACGACCAATCAGCCCCAGCATTTT. Translation gives CASSPVTTNQPQHF.

This chain connects TRBV29-1 to TRBJ2-4; 7 nucleotides agree with TRBD2. The CDR3 is 17 amino acids. Germline assignment: CDR1 SQVTM and CDR2 ANQGSEA. The V and J ends lost 1 base and 3 bases, in that order; junction bases with no gene match: 12. Here the CDR3 DNA reads TGCAGCGTTGAAGTTCCGAATGAGAGGGAGGGCAAAAACATTCAGTACTTC. Encoded protein: CSVEVPNEREGKNIQYF. The full variable domain, rest sourced from reference TRBV29-1 and TRBJ2-4, is SAVISQKPSRDICQRGTSLTIQCQVDSQVTMMFWYRQQPGQSLTLIATANQGSEATYESGFVIDKFPISRPNLTFSTLTVSNMSPEDSSIYLCSVEVPNEREGKNIQYFGAGTRLSVL.

CDR3 amino acids: CASSPGQISYEQYF. CDR3 in DNA: TGTGCCAGCAGCCCTGGACAGATTTCCTACGAGCAGTACTTC. The rearrangement links TRBV4-2 to TRBJ2-7; tentatively, D is TRBD1 (6 bases). The CDR3 has 14 amino acids. The V gene's germline CDR1 is LGHNA and CDR2 YNFKEQ. The V gene lost 4 bases and the J gene lost 1 base, with 11 bases spanning the gap.

This chain links TRBV4-1 with TRBJ2-7; D remains ambiguous. The CDR3 sequence is 14 residues long. CDR1 is MGHRA and CDR2 is YSYEKL in the germline V gene. The V and J ends lost 1 base and 3 bases respectively, with 10 bases between them. CDR3 DNA: TGCGCCAGCAGCCAAGTTAAAGGGTACTACGAGCAGTACTTC. This encodes CASSQVKGYYEQYF.

This chain joins TRBV10-2 and TRBJ1-1; TRBD1 agrees at 7 bases. There are 15 residues in the CDR3. V gave up 4 bases and J gave up 4 bases; unmatched junction bases: 9. CDR1 is WSHSY, CDR2 SAAADI, per germline. CDR3 bases: TGCGCCAGCAGTGGGGTGAGACAGGGCGGCACTGAAGCTTTCTTT. Amino acid sequence: CASSGVRQGGTEAFF.

J is TRBJ2-2 and V is TRBV7-6; 7 bases are a match to TRBD2. The CDR3 length is 19 residues. Per the germline V gene, CDR1 is SGHVS and CDR2 is FNYEAQ. Losses at the gene ends were 2 bases for V and 0 bases for J; bases not matched to a gene: 12. CDR3: CASSLRSHLGGANTGELFF. The CDR3 DNA sequence: TGTGCCAGCAGCTTAAGGTCCCACTTGGGGGGGGCGAACACCGGGGAGCTGTTTTTT.

The chain employs TRBV21-1 and TRBJ2-7; the table's D call, TRBD1, was not checked against the DNA. TRBV21-1 is classified as a pseudogene. The CDR3 covers 21 residues. The CDR3 DNA reads TGTGCCAGCAGCAAAAAGGGCAGGGCGTCTTGGGGACAGCGAGCCGCCTACGAGCAGTACTTC. Translated, it gives CASSKKGRASWGQRAAYEQYF.

The count of this clone is one. The chain links TRBV4-2 to TRBJ2-7; the match to TRBD2 covers 11 bases. Germline V gene sequence: CDR1 LGHNA, CDR2 YNFKEQ. V shed 1 base and J 1 base; nucleotides not matched to a gene: 9. CDR3 length equals 18 residues. The CDR3 sequence: CASSQAGRLAGTSYEQYF. In DNA, the CDR3 is TGTGCCAGCAGCCAAGCAGGAAGACTAGCGGGGACGTCCTACGAGCAGTACTTC.

This chain uses TRBV7-8 with TRBJ1-1; D gene ambiguous. The ends were cut back, 2 bases at V and 3 bases at J, with 16 bases in the middle. Per germline, CDR1 SGHVS and CDR2 FQNEAQ. The CDR3 has 16 residues. CDR3 DNA: TGTGCCAGCAGCTTAATCACCAACAAGCGGGACACTGAAGCTTTCTTT. This codes for CASSLITNKRDTEAFF.

This clone has at least ten counts. The chain is built from TRBV6-4 and TRBJ1-1, with D tentatively TRBD1 (5 bases). The germline V gene encodes CDR1 MRHNA and CDR2 SNTAGT. V lost 0 bases to trimming and J lost 5 bases, with 7 bases between them. The CDR3 runs 13 residues. The CDR3 sequence: CASSDSGVTEAFF. In DNA form, the CDR3 reads TGTGCCAGCAGTGACTCGGGGGTGACTGAAGCTTTCTTT.

The chain carries TRBV10-1 and TRBJ2-3, with 8 nucleotides matching TRBD1. Germline V lookup: CDR1 WNHNN, CDR2 SYGVQD (reference sequence). Trimming took 3 bases from V and 6 from J; bases not matched to a gene: 5. The length of the CDR3 is 14 residues. DNA of the CDR3: TGCGCCAGCAGTGAAGGCAGGGGGCGGGATACGCAGTATTTT. It codes for CASSEGRGRDTQYF.

For this clone: Distinct nucleotide sequences in the sample also encode this CDR3. CDR3 residues: CASSMAGSYEQYF. For the CDR3, the DNA is TGTGCCAGTAGTATGGCAGGGAGCTACGAGCAGTACTTC. The chain carries TRBV19 and TRBJ2-7; D is perhaps TRBD1 or TRBD2 (5 bases each). CDR1 and CDR2 from the germline V gene are LNHDA and SQIVND (reference sequence). The length of the CDR3 is 13 residues. Trimming took off 3 bases at V and 3 bases at J, with 9 bases between the two ends.

The genes are TRBV5-1 and TRBJ2-7; TRBD2 agrees at 7 bases. The germline CDR1 and CDR2 sequences are SGHRS and YFSETQ. The CDR3 totals 14 residues. V dropped 8 bases and J dropped 5; count of bases not matched to a gene: 13. This CDR3 reads CASHPGLEGNEQYF. In DNA form, the CDR3 reads TGCGCCAGTCATCCCGGACTAGAAGGTAACGAGCAGTACTTC.

J is TRBJ1-2 and V is TRBV27, with D perhaps matching TRBD1 (5 bases). This CDR3 comprises 13 residues. Trimming took off 4 bases at V and 3 bases at J, with 9 bases between the two ends. Germline V gene lookup returns CDR1 MNHEY and CDR2 SMNVEV (reference sequence). CDR3 sequence (DNA): TGTGCCAGCAGTTACGGGGGGGACTATGGCTACACCTTC. Translated: CASSYGGDYGYTF.

The J gene is TRBJ2-2, the V gene TRBV27; TRBD1 aligns across 11 bases. The CDR3 has 16 residues. With V trimmed by 5 bases and J by 4 bases, 6 bases remained unmatched. The V gene's germline CDR1 is MNHEY and CDR2 SMNVEV (reference sequence). The DNA for the CDR3 is TGTGCCAGCAGTAAGGGGACAGGGGGTTTCACCGGGGAGCTGTTTTTT. This gives the protein CASSKGTGGFTGELFF.

The V call is TRBV27, the J call TRBJ2-6, with a possible D match to TRBD1 (5 bases). The CDR3 contains 16 residues. Germline V gene data show CDR1 as MNHEY and CDR2 as SMNVEV (reference sequence). Trimming left V 2 bases short and J 10 bases short, with 18 bases between. CDR3 nucleotides: TGTGCCAGCAGTTTACTAGGGGAAGGGGTTTTGAACGTCCTGACTTTC. Its protein product is CASSLLGEGVLNVLTF.

The CDR3 is CATSRDIAGGQTGELFF. CDR3 in DNA: TGTGCCACCAGCAGAGATATCGCGGGGGGGCAAACCGGGGAGCTGTTTTTT. The V and J genes are TRBV15 and TRBJ2-2; 9 bases fit TRBD2. After removal of 0 bases from V and 5 bases from J, the junction contained 7 bases not matched to a gene. Looked up from germline, CDR1 is LNHNV and CDR2 is YYDKDF (reference sequence). CDR3 length equals 17 residues.

The J gene is TRBJ2-5, the V gene TRBV5-6; 11 bases agree with TRBD2. The CDR3 loop spans 14 amino acids. The J segment lost 4 bases and the V segment lost 4 bases, leaving 3 bases of the junction unmatched. Looked up from germline, CDR1 is SGHDT and CDR2 is YYEEEE. Written as DNA, the CDR3 is TGTGCCAGCAGCCACGGGACTAGCGGAGAGACCCAGTACTTC. It codes for CASSHGTSGETQYF.

The V and J genes are TRBV10-3 and TRBJ2-7; D possibly uses TRBD1 or TRBD2 (5 bases each). Germline CDR1 reads ENHRY; CDR2 reads SYGVKD. The CDR3 sequence is 13 residues long. Trimming shortened V by 7 bases and J by 3 bases, and 13 bases separated the two germline ends. CDR3 DNA: TGTGCCATCAAGGCCGGGGACGGCTACGAGCAGTACTTC. Translating it yields CAIKAGDGYEQYF.

This chain joins TRBV2 and TRBJ2-7, with a weak D call TRBD2 (6 bases). CDR3 length equals 16 residues. The V end lost 3 bases, the J end lost 1 base, and 16 bases lay between the germline ends. Germline V gene lookup returns CDR1 SNHLY and CDR2 FYNNEI. The CDR3 loop is CASSDQGVAGSYEQYF. CDR3 nucleotides: TGTGCCAGCAGTGACCAGGGTGTCGCGGGATCCTACGAGCAGTACTTC.